Listed below are T cell receptor beta chains from one sample, sequenced in a study of Graves' ophthalmopathy and Graves' hyperthyroidism. TCRdb fed the multiplex PCR reads into MiXCR, producing one record per CDR3 protein. In the table there are some 350,000 distinct CDR3 sequences, approximately 17% of which are singletons. The sequencing input was peripheral blood. The receptors originated from an adult woman with stable Graves' hyperthyroidism. Both conserved end residues are part of each CDR3. The D gene is left open where the match is weak. The size of a clone is reported for some rows only, either as once, few or many, or as a class for expanded clones.

clone_size j_call v_call cdr3_length d_call cdr3_aa cdr3_nt
many TRBJ2-7 TRBV28 16 . CASSSGTLIGTYEQYF TGTGCCAGCAGCTCCGGGACATTAATTGGCACCTACGAGCAGTACTTC
many TRBJ2-5 TRBV12-3/TRBV12-4 20 TRBD2 CASRSRGRSPSGEKEETQYF TGTGCCAGCAGGTCCAGGGGGAGATCCCCTAGCGGGGAGAAGGAAGAGACCCAGTACTTC
many TRBJ1-1 TRBV10-3 12 TRBD1 CAIRTGFAEAFF TGTGCCATCAGGACAGGGTTTGCTGAAGCTTTCTTT
many TRBJ1-3 TRBV28 14 . CASSLGGSGNTIYF TGTGCCAGCAGTTTGGGGGGCTCTGGAAACACCATATATTTT
many TRBJ2-5 TRBV20-1 15 TRBD2 CSALIGTSVQETQYF TGCAGTGCTTTAATCGGGACTAGCGTACAAGAGACCCAGTACTTC
many TRBJ1-6 TRBV27 18 TRBD1 CASSPTWDRVTSGGPLHF TGTGCCAGCAGCCCCACGTGGGACAGGGTCACCTCGGGAGGTCCCCTCCACTTT
many TRBJ2-7 TRBV11-1 16 TRBD2 CASSTTLAGSSYEQYF TGTGCCAGCAGCACGACCCTAGCGGGCAGCTCCTACGAGCAGTACTTC
many TRBJ1-2 TRBV6-1 13 . CASSANFWDGYTF TGTGCCAGCAGTGCCAATTTCTGGGACGGCTACACCTTC
. TRBJ1-1 TRBV6-1 14 . CASSETRRNTEAFF TGTGCCAGCAGTGAAACCCGAAGAAACACTGAAGCTTTCTTT
few TRBJ1-2 TRBV30 15 TRBD1 CAWRLWDRTNYGYTF TGTGCCTGGAGACTCTGGGACAGAACTAACTATGGCTACACCTTC
many TRBJ1-1 TRBV6-2/TRBV6-3 14 TRBD1 CASSYRGQNTEAFF TGTGCCAGCAGTTACAGGGGGCAGAACACTGAAGCTTTCTTT
. TRBJ2-2 TRBV11-2 18 . CASSLGGVREADTGELFF TGTGCCAGCAGCTTAGGGGGCGTGAGGGAGGCGGACACCGGGGAGCTGTTTTTT
few TRBJ1-2 TRBV6-5 13 . CASRYPTVYGYTF TGTGCCAGCAGATATCCGACAGTCTATGGCTACACCTTC
many TRBJ2-7 TRBV25-1 17 TRBD2 CASSESRAGGLAEEQYF TGTGCCAGCAGTGAATCCAGAGCGGGAGGCCTAGCGGAGGAGCAGTACTTC
many TRBJ2-7 TRBV10-3 13 TRBD2 CAISPAGPGEQYF TGTGCCATCTCACCAGCGGGACCGGGGGAGCAGTACTTC
. TRBJ2-7 TRBV20-1 14 . CSASDYGKTYEQYF TGCAGTGCTAGCGACTACGGGAAAACCTACGAGCAGTACTTC
many TRBJ1-1 TRBV20-1 12 . CSARPGDTEAFF TGCAGTGCTAGGCCGGGGGACACTGAAGCTTTCTTT
many TRBJ1-2 TRBV27 17 . CASSRTHTPSGTNGYTF TGTGCCAGCAGTCGTACACATACACCCTCCGGGACAAATGGCTACACCTTC
many TRBJ1-2 TRBV18 14 . CASSPRTGIDGYTF TGTGCCAGCTCACCTAGAACAGGGATTGATGGCTACACCTTC
many TRBJ1-2 TRBV3-1 13 . CASSHEQTRGYTF TGTGCCAGCAGCCACGAGCAGACCAGAGGCTACACCTTC
once TRBJ1-2 TRBV12-3/TRBV12-4 14 TRBD1 CASRTGQINYGYTF TGTGCCAGCAGGACGGGACAGATTAACTATGGCTACACCTTC
many TRBJ1-5 TRBV19 14 . CASSIGGAGQPQHF TGTGCCAGTAGTATCGGGGGCGCGGGGCAGCCCCAGCATTTT
few TRBJ1-1 TRBV4-1 19 . CASSQDLGDIWAPNTEAFF TGCGCCAGCAGCCAAGATCTAGGGGACATATGGGCCCCAAACACTGAAGCTTTCTTT
many TRBJ2-6 TRBV7-2 20 TRBD1 CASSLPSDRARRSGANVLTF TGTGCCAGCAGCTTACCCTCGGACAGGGCCCGGCGCTCTGGGGCCAACGTCCTGACTTTC
many TRBJ2-2 TRBV27 15 TRBD2 CASSQLAGHTGELFF TGTGCCAGCAGTCAACTAGCGGGACACACCGGGGAGCTGTTTTTT
many TRBJ1-6 TRBV20-1 14 . CSAWKGQTNSPLHF TGCAGTGCTTGGAAAGGACAGACAAATTCACCCCTCCACTTT
many TRBJ1-1 TRBV7-2 15 . CASSLRAGMNTEAFF TGTGCCAGCAGCTTAAGGGCGGGTATGAACACTGAAGCTTTCTTT
many TRBJ2-7 TRBV29-1 13 . CSVVWGSSYEQYF TGCAGCGTTGTTTGGGGCAGTTCCTACGAGCAGTACTTC